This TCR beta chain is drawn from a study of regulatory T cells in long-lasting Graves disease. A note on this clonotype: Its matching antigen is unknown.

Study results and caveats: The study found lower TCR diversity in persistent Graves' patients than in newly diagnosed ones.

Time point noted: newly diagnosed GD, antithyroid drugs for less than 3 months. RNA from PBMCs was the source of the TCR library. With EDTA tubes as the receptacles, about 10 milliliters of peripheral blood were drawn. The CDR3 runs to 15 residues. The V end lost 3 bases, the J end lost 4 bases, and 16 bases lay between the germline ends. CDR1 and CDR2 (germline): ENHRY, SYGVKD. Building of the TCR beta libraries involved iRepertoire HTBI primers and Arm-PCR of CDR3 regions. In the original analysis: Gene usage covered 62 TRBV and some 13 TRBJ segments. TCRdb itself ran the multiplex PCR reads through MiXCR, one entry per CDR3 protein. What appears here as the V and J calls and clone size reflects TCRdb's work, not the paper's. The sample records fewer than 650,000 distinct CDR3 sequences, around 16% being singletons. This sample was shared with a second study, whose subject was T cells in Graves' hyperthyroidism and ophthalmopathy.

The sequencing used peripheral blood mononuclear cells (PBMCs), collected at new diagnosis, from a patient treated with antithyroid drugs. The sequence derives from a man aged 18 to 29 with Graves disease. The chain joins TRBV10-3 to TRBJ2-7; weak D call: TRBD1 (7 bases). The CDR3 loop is CAISEPPTGRYEQYF. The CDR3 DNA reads TGTGCCATCAGTGAACCGCCGACAGGGAGGTACGAGCAGTACTTC.